These T cell receptor beta chains were read from a single sample in a study of T cell changes during pregnancy in multiple sclerosis. TCRdb keeps only in-frame clones here, not all; method: immunoSEQ multiplex PCR. In the table there are tens of thousands of clones, around 92% of which are singletons. The sample in question was CD4+ T cells from peripheral blood mononuclear cells, obtained in the third trimester of pregnancy. Receptors originate from a female donor with multiple sclerosis, enrolled in a pregnancy study. Each CDR3 is given with its conserved first and last residue. D genes are given only for firm matches. Size values are once, few and many counts, or a class for expanded clones, and some rows have none.

TRBJ2-2	TRBV4-3	.	.	TGCGCCAGCAGCCAGGATGAGACTAGATTAATATCCGGGGAGCTGTTTTTT	CASSQDETRLISGELFF
TRBJ2-5	TRBV7-2	TRBD1	once	TGTGCCAGCAGCTTCACAGGGGGGGAGACCCAGTACTTC	CASSFTGGETQYF
TRBJ2-7	TRBV5-6	TRBD1	.	TGTGCCAGCAGCTTCGCCGGGACAGGGAGTGCCTACGAGCAGTACTTC	CASSFAGTGSAYEQYF
TRBJ2-2	TRBV11-3	TRBD2	once	TGTGCCAGCAGCTTAGAAGGGAGGGCCACCGGGGAGCTGTTTTTT	CASSLEGRATGELFF
TRBJ2-4	TRBV7-2	TRBD2	.	TGTGCCAGCAGCTTGGAGGCGGGAGAAATCAACATTCAGTACTTC	CASSLEAGEINIQYF
TRBJ2-2	TRBV7-9	.	.	TGTGCCAGCAGCTTAGTAGCTGGGGCTGGGGAGCTGTTTTTT	CASSLVAGAGELFF
TRBJ2-3	TRBV5-4	TRBD2	once	TGTGCCAGCAGCGACGCGGGGGGGTTTGGTACGCAGTATTTT	CASSDAGGFGTQYF
TRBJ1-4	TRBV18	.	.	TGTGCCAGCGCGGGGGACCTTAATGAAAAACTGTTTTTT	CASAGDLNEKLFF
TRBJ1-1	TRBV11-2	TRBD1	.	TGTGCCAGCAGCCCGGACAGGATTAACACTGAAGCTTTCTTT	CASSPDRINTEAFF
TRBJ2-4	TRBV18	.	once	TGTGCCAGCTCACTGACAGGGGAGGGGAACATTCAGTACTTC	CASSLTGEGNIQYF
TRBJ1-4	TRBV6-1	.	.	TGTGCCAGCAGTGATCGGTATACCGAAAAACTGTTTTTT	CASSDRYTEKLFF
TRBJ2-5	TRBV4-2	TRBD2	.	TGTGCCAGCAGCCAAGAGTTATTAGCGGGAGGAGTGGGACCAGAGACCCAGTACTTC	CASSQELLAGGVGPETQYF
TRBJ1-2	TRBV30	.	once	TGTGCCTGGAGTGTAGGGAAAGCGGGCTATGGCTACACCTTC	CAWSVGKAGYGYTF
TRBJ1-5	TRBV6-4	.	.	TGTGCCAGCACTCTCCGCGGGGATCATCAGCCCCAGCATTTT	CASTLRGDHQPQHF
TRBJ1-1	TRBV29-1	TRBD1	.	TGCAGCGTTTTGGACAGGATAGCCAACACTGAAGCTTTCTTT	CSVLDRIANTEAFF
TRBJ2-7	TRBV7-9	TRBD1	.	TGTGCCAGCAGCGGACAGGGGGCGGGCTACGAGCAGTACTTC	CASSGQGAGYEQYF
TRBJ1-1	TRBV5-4	.	.	TGTGCCAGCAGCTTGGGGCCCCGGACAGCTTCTAACACTGAAGCTTTCTTT	CASSLGPRTASNTEAFF
TRBJ2-7	TRBV7-9	.	.	TGTGCCAGCAGCCTGGGACAGAGGGGGGAAATCTCCTACGAGCAGTACTTC	CASSLGQRGEISYEQYF
TRBJ1-1	TRBV19	.	.	TGTGCCAGTAGTATCGACAGGAACACTGAAGCTTTCTTT	CASSIDRNTEAFF
TRBJ2-1	TRBV14	.	.	TGTGCCAGCAGCTCACAGGGCAATGAGCAGTTCTTC	CASSSQGNEQFF
TRBJ1-2	TRBV30	.	.	TGTGCCTGGAGTGTAGGGCAGGGGATTAGCTACACCTTC	CAWSVGQGISYTF
TRBJ2-1	TRBV29-1	.	once	TGCAGCGTTTTTCCGGACGGGAAAAGCTCCTACAATGAGCAGTTCTTC	CSVFPDGKSSYNEQFF
TRBJ2-5	TRBV7-6	TRBD2	.	TGTGCCAGCCAAGCGGGATACTCTTCGAAGACCCAGTACTTC	CASQAGYSSKTQYF
TRBJ2-7	TRBV6-5	TRBD1	.	TGTGCCACATCCGGGACAGGGGGCTACGAGCAGTACTTC	CATSGTGGYEQYF
TRBJ2-1	TRBV29-1	TRBD2	.	TGCAGCGTTCCAGCGGGAGGATACAATGAGCAGTTCTTC	CSVPAGGYNEQFF
TRBJ1-1	TRBV9	.	.	TGTGCCAGCAGCGTAGTCGACTGGACTGAAGCTTTCTTT	CASSVVDWTEAFF
TRBJ2-5	TRBV5-4	.	.	TGTGCCAGCAGCCCGGGCGGTTCAGGGGAGACCCAGTACTTC	CASSPGGSGETQYF
TRBJ1-2	TRBV29-1	TRBD1	.	TGCAGCGCGGACAGGTCCCACTATGGCTACACCTTC	CSADRSHYGYTF
TRBJ1-5	TRBV4-1	TRBD1	.	TGCGCCAGCAGCCAAGATGGAGGGGGCGCCAGGCAGCCCCAGCATTTT	CASSQDGGGARQPQHF
TRBJ2-7	TRBV7-9	.	.	TGTGCCAGCAGTGGGGAAGGGTTCGGGAGCCCCTACGAGCAGTACTTC	CASSGEGFGSPYEQYF
TRBJ2-3	TRBV11-3	.	.	TGTGCCAGCAGCCCCAAGAGGGGGTCAGATACGCAGTATTTT	CASSPKRGSDTQYF
TRBJ2-1	TRBV29-1	TRBD2	.	TGCAGCGTTGCCGGGACTAGCGGGAGGGCCTTTAATGAGCAGTTCTTC	CSVAGTSGRAFNEQFF
TRBJ2-3	TRBV19	TRBD2	.	TGTGCCAGTAGTTTTAGGCCTAGCGGGAGTTCCTCAGATACGCAGTATTTT	CASSFRPSGSSSDTQYF
TRBJ1-4	TRBV19	.	.	TGTGCCAGTAGTATTCTATCGGCAGGCACGAATGAAAAACTGTTTTTT	CASSILSAGTNEKLFF
TRBJ2-2	TRBV10-3	.	.	TGTGCCATCAGGGGCAGGGACACCGGGGAGCTGTTTTTT	CAIRGRDTGELFF
TRBJ2-7	TRBV7-2	.	.	TGTGCCAGCAGCTTAGGGTTGCAGGGGGAGCAGTACTTC	CASSLGLQGEQYF
TRBJ1-3	TRBV11-3	.	few	TGTGCCAGCAGCTCCGAGGGTACAGGGAGAGGAAACACCATATATTTT	CASSSEGTGRGNTIYF
TRBJ2-1	TRBV19	.	.	TGTGCCAGTAGTACAATTGCAGGAACAAGCGAGCAGTTCTTC	CASSTIAGTSEQFF
TRBJ1-5	TRBV19	TRBD1	.	TGTGCCAGTAGGGATCCGGGACAGGGGGTTCAGCCCCAGCATTTT	CASRDPGQGVQPQHF
TRBJ1-4	TRBV25-1	TRBD1	.	TGTGCCAGCAGTGAATATCGGGCAGGGGGTGCGTCTAATGAAAAACTGTTTTTT	CASSEYRAGGASNEKLFF
TRBJ1-6	TRBV27	.	once	TGTGCCAGCAGAGATTCCAGGGGTAATTCACCCCTCCACTTT	CASRDSRGNSPLHF
TRBJ1-1	TRBV6-6	TRBD1	.	TGTGCCAGCAGTTACATGGGGACAGTTAACACTGAAGCTTTCTTT	CASSYMGTVNTEAFF
TRBJ2-5	TRBV19	.	.	TGTGCCAGTAGTTTTGCGGGTCTGGAGACCCAGTACTTC	CASSFAGLETQYF
TRBJ1-1	TRBV29-1	.	.	TGCAGCTGCCGGGCAGGGCATACTGAAGCTTTCTTT	CSCRAGHTEAFF
TRBJ2-7	TRBV6-1	.	once	TGTGCCAGCAGGACAGGTGGGGAGCAGTACTTC	CASRTGGEQYF
TRBJ1-2	TRBV28	TRBD1	.	TGTGCCAGCAGTTCCGCGGGACAGGGCTATGGCTACACCTTC	CASSSAGQGYGYTF
TRBJ2-7	TRBV19	TRBD2	.	TGTGCCAGTAATTCCGGGACTAGCGAGTCGGAGCAGTACTTC	CASNSGTSESEQYF
TRBJ2-7	TRBV28	.	.	TGTGCCAGCAGCTTGGACAAGCCCCCCGAGCAGTACTTC	CASSLDKPPEQYF
TRBJ2-1	TRBV29-1	TRBD2	few	TGCAGCGTGGAAGGGACTAGCGGACCCTACAATGAGCAGTTCTTC	CSVEGTSGPYNEQFF
TRBJ2-7	TRBV9	.	.	TGTGCCAGCAGCGTAGATCCAGTCTCCTACGAGCAGTACTTC	CASSVDPVSYEQYF
TRBJ2-1	TRBV4-2	TRBD2	.	TGTGCCAGCAGCCCCGAACTAGCGGGAGATTACAATGAGCAGTTCTTC	CASSPELAGDYNEQFF
TRBJ2-1	TRBV7-2	.	.	TGTGCCAGCAGCTCTTGGACTGGTACCAATGAGCAGTTCTTC	CASSSWTGTNEQFF
TRBJ2-1	TRBV5-1	TRBD2	.	TGCGCCAGCAAAATCACTAGCGGACCCTACAATGAGCAGTTCTTC	CASKITSGPYNEQFF
TRBJ2-1	TRBV5-4	.	.	TGTGCCAGCAGCACCCCACTTTACAATGAGCAGTTCTTC	CASSTPLYNEQFF